This paragraph reports one T cell receptor beta chain. Its antigen is still unknown. The data originate from a study of tumor-infiltrating lymphocytes in primary liver carcinoma. At the level of the study: Tumors were staged T1-T3 N0M0 and measured 4.2 to 10 cm across. Every sample contained roughly 3.65 to 8 million productive TCRbeta reads, and these numbers were similar from one tissue type to another. Findings and limits, study-wide: The use of bulk unsorted samples meant that CD4+ and CD8+ repertoires were not compared.

With a constant-region primer, TCR beta cDNA was made from 450 to 500 ng of total RNA. Libraries covering TCR beta were generated through three nested multiplex PCR rounds (using a slightly modified ARM-PCR). For approximately 11 cycles apiece, the opening two PCR rounds ran with TRBV1-TRBV30 forward primers and a C-beta reverse primer. TCRdb re-called the multiplex PCR reads through MiXCR, storing one row per CDR3 protein. Of 300,000 to 350,000 distinct CDR3 sequences listed, about 61% were seen once; the top ten hold under 8%. The CDR3 length is 15 residues. Germline V gives CDR1 SGHAT, CDR2 FQNNGV. J was trimmed by 5 bases and V by 9 bases; bases with no gene match: 15. RNA was extracted from whole blood without cell sorting, alongside germline DNA. The authors collected 3 to 5 milliliters of peripheral blood before surgery.

The sample was peripheral blood. This chain joins TRBV11-2 and TRBJ2-5; 7 bases line up with TRBD1. This clonotype originated in a man aged 40-50 years with primary liver carcinoma and hepatitis B virus infection. The CDR3 region has the DNA TGTGCCAGTAGCCCACCGGACAGGTCGCACGAGACCCAGTACTTC. Protein sequence: CASSPPDRSHETQYF.